The 32 T cell receptor beta chains given below trace back to one sample, sequenced in a study of blood T cell repertoires in COVID-19. Profiled with immunoSEQ multiplex PCR; TCRdb holds only in-frame clones, not every one. The table lists about 130,000 clones, around 86% of them singletons. The sample was peripheral blood. The receptors shown here come from a man aged 50-60 years with active COVID-19.

The chain uses TRBV9 and TRBJ2-1, with D possibly TRBD2 on 6 matching bases. Germline CDR1 is SGDLS and CDR2 is YYNGEE. The CDR3 has 15 residues. Trimming cost V 0 bases and J 5 bases, with 12 bases left between them. In DNA form, the CDR3 reads TGTGCCAGCAGCGTAGATAGACTAGGCCACAATGAGCAGTTCTTC. Protein product: CASSVDRLGHNEQFF.

The chain has TRBV21-1 and TRBJ1-1; the table's D gene call, TRBD1, was not cross checked with the DNA. TRBV21-1 corresponds to a pseudogene. CDR3 length: 15 amino acids. The chain's CDR3 is CASSKSGVGRTEAFF. The CDR3 coding sequence is TGTGCCAGCAGCAAATCAGGGGTGGGTCGGACTGAAGCTTTCTTT.

CDR3: CASRPTQRQPQHF. The CDR3 region has the DNA TGTGCCAGCAGGCCAACCCAGCGTCAGCCCCAGCATTTT. J is TRBJ1-5 and V is TRBV6-5; D is ambiguous. The CDR3 runs 13 residues. Germline lookup yields CDR1 MNHEY and CDR2 SVGAGI. V shed 6 bases and J shed 6 bases, with 12 bases lying between them.

V usage is TRBV6-2 or TRBV6-3 and J usage is TRBJ1-2, with 7 positions matching TRBD1. V gave up 2 bases and J gave up 3 bases; unmatched junction bases: 3. The length of the CDR3 is 14 residues. Germline CDR1 and CDR2: MNHEY and SVGEGT. In DNA, the CDR3 is TGTGCCAGCAGTTACCCGGGACAGTACTATGGCTACACCTTC. Amino acids: CASSYPGQYYGYTF.

The chain recombines TRBV6-2 or TRBV6-3 with TRBJ1-5, with D possibly being TRBD1 (5 bases). Germline CDR1 MNHEY, CDR2 SVGEGT. Trimming shortened V by 4 bases and J by 0 bases, and 13 bases separated the two germline ends. The CDR3 runs 16 residues. CDR3 region: CASSWGGSNSNQPQHF. The CDR3 bases are TGTGCCAGCAGTTGGGGGGGGTCGAATAGCAATCAGCCCCAGCATTTT.

The chain recombines TRBV11-2 with TRBJ2-4, with D possibly being TRBD1 (6 bases). The V gene's germline CDR1 is SGHAT and CDR2 FQNNGV. The CDR3 contains 18 residues. Trimming removed 2 bases at V and 0 bases at J, with 17 bases between. CDR3 nucleotides: TGTGCCAGCAGCTTACAGGGGACCCAGGGTTTAGCCAAAAACATTCAGTACTTC. Its translation is CASSLQGTQGLAKNIQYF. Full variable domain (remainder filled in from reference TRBV11-2 and TRBJ2-4): EAGVAQSPRYKIIEKRQSVAFWCNPISGHATLYWYQQILGQGPKLLIQFQNNGVVDDSQLPKDRFSAERLKGVDSTLKIQPAKLEDSAVYLCASSLQGTQGLAKNIQYFGAGTRLSVL.

This clone was counted a few times. The rearrangement links TRBV19 to TRBJ1-1; D may be TRBD1 (5 bases). Trimming removed 2 bases from V and 7 bases from J, with 20 bases in between. This CDR3 has 16 amino acids. Looked up from germline, CDR1 is LNHDA and CDR2 is SQIVND (reference sequence). CDR3 DNA sequence: TGTGCCAGTAGTATATCCCACCGCCATGGGGCGCTTGAAGCTTTCTTT. Translating it yields CASSISHRHGALEAFF. The variable domain in full, completed from reference TRBV19 and TRBJ1-1, reads DGGITQSPKYLFRKEGQNVTLSCEQNLNHDAMYWYRQDPGQGLRLIYYSQIVNDFQKGDIAEGYSVSREKKESFPLTVTSAQKNPTAFYLCASSISHRHGALEAFFGQGTRLTVV.

As DNA, the CDR3 is TGTGCCAGCTACAAAAAACGACAGGGGTGCCCGGGGGCGGTCAATCAGCCCCAGCATTTT. It specifies CASYKKRQGCPGAVNQPQHF. The rearrangement uses TRBV7-4 and TRBJ1-5; 8 positions agree with TRBD1. CDR1 and CDR2 (germline): SGHVT, SQSDAQ. CDR3 size: 20 residues. The J segment lost 3 bases and the V segment lost 8 bases, leaving 24 bases of the junction unmatched.

This clone has a handful of counts. The J gene is TRBJ1-1, the V gene TRBV5-1; the D is unclear. Germline V gives CDR1 SGHRS, CDR2 YFSETQ. This CDR3 comprises 14 residues. V was clipped by 3 bases and J by 1 base, with 10 bases between them. CDR3 coding DNA: TGCGCCAGCAGCTCCCCCTCTAGGAACACTGAAGCTTTCTTT. Protein sequence: CASSSPSRNTEAFF. Supplemented by reference TRBV5-1 and TRBJ1-1, the full variable domain reads KAGVTQTPRYLIKTRGQQVTLSCSPISGHRSVSWYQQTPGQGLQFLFEYFSETQRNKGNFPGRFSGRQFSNSRSEMNVSTLELGDSALYLCASSSPSRNTEAFFGQGTRLTVV.

This clone was observed once. The chain joins TRBV9 to TRBJ2-5, with D possibly matching TRBD1 (5 bases). V dropped 3 bases and J dropped 1 base, with 19 bases sitting between them. Per germline, CDR1 SGDLS and CDR2 YYNGEE. The CDR3 has 17 amino acids. This chain's CDR3 is CASSANPYIQGQETQYF. The CDR3, as DNA: TGTGCCAGCAGCGCCAACCCCTATATTCAGGGCCAAGAGACCCAGTACTTC. The complete variable domain, with remaining parts taken from reference TRBV9 and TRBJ2-5, reads DSGVTQTPKHLITATGQRVTLRCSPRSGDLSVYWYQQSLDQGLQFLIQYYNGEERAKGNILERFSAQQFPDLHSELNLSSLELGDSALYFCASSANPYIQGQETQYFGPGTRLLVL.

To note about this clone: The sample contains more than one DNA sequence encoding this CDR3. The chain recombines TRBV7-2 with TRBJ2-3; no definite D call. Germline values: CDR1 SGHTA, CDR2 FQGNSA. Trimming took off 5 bases at V and 3 bases at J, with 3 bases between the two ends. The CDR3 runs 11 residues. The CDR3 loop reads CASSPTDTQYF. DNA for the CDR3: TGTGCCAGCAGCCCTACAGATACGCAGTATTTT.

The chain couples TRBV30 to TRBJ2-7, with 7 bases matching TRBD1. The germline CDR1 and CDR2 sequences are GTSNPN and SVGIG (reference sequence). The CDR3 spans 13 residues. J gave up 2 bases and V 2 bases, and 3 bases lay outside the gene matches. This chain's CDR3 is CAWSRDRPYEQYF. The CDR3 region has the DNA TGTGCCTGGAGTCGGGACAGACCCTACGAGCAGTACTTC. Full variable domain (remainder filled in from reference TRBV30 and TRBJ2-7): SQTIHQWPATLVQPVGSPLSLECTVEGTSNPNLYWYRQAAGRGLQLLFYSVGIGQISSEVPQNLSASRPQDRQFILSSKKLLLSDSGFYLCAWSRDRPYEQYFGPGTRLTVT.

The rearrangement uses TRBV12-5 and TRBJ1-1; D is unresolved. This CDR3 comprises 11 residues. Between the trimmed V and J ends, which lost 4 bases and 4 bases, there was a span of 4 bases. Looked up from germline, CDR1 is LGHNT and CDR2 is FRNRAP. CDR3 amino acids: CASGWSTEAFF. The CDR3 DNA is TGTGCTAGTGGTTGGAGCACTGAAGCTTTCTTT.

The genes are TRBV5-1 and TRBJ2-3; weak D call: TRBD1 (6 bases). Deletions cut 4 bases from V and 0 bases from J, with 18 bases between. From germline, CDR1 is SGHRS and CDR2 YFSETQ. The CDR3 runs to 17 residues. The CDR3 DNA reads as TGCGCCAGCAGCGATAGGACAGCCTTCACTAGCACAGATACGCAGTATTTT. It specifies CASSDRTAFTSTDTQYF.

The chain is built from TRBV5-4 and TRBJ2-5; TRBD1 agrees at 7 bases. Germline CDR1 reads SGHNT; CDR2 reads YYREEE (reference sequence). This CDR3 spans 15 amino acids. The V gene end was trimmed by 5 bases and the J gene end by 0 bases; junction bases not matched to a gene: 7. The CDR3 sequence is CASSTGQTYQETQYF. The DNA for the CDR3 is TGTGCCAGCAGTACGGGACAGACGTACCAAGAGACCCAGTACTTC. Full variable domain (rest looked up from reference TRBV5-4 and TRBJ2-5): ETGVTQSPTHLIKTRGQQVTLRCSSQSGHNTVSWYQQALGQGPQFIFQYYREEENGRGNFPPRFSGLQFPNYSSELNVNALELDDSALYLCASSTGQTYQETQYFGPGTRLLVL.

The V and J genes are TRBV6-2 or TRBV6-3 and TRBJ2-2; D remains unclear. V was cut by 2 bases and J by 7 bases, with 14 bases left in between. Germline V gene lookup returns CDR1 MNHEY and CDR2 SVGEGT. CDR3 size: 15 residues. In nucleotides, the CDR3 is TGTGCCAGCAGTTACGGCCTGTCACCCCTCGGGGAGCTGTTTTTT. Translation: CASSYGLSPLGELFF.

With regard to this clone: One end of the junction does not line up with germline, which may come from a read error. The genes are TRBV6-2 or TRBV6-3 and TRBJ2-7; 11 nucleotides agree with TRBD2. Germline CDR1 reads MNHEY; CDR2 reads SVGEGT. This CDR3 is built from 13 residues. CDR3 sequence: CASSYDTSGGSSF. Written as DNA, the CDR3 is TGTGCCAGCAGTTACGATACTAGCGGGGGTTCCAGCTTC.

The V call is TRBV6-5, the J call TRBJ2-3; D is undetermined. V lost 2 bases and J 5 bases, leaving 8 bases between the germline ends. CDR3 length equals 13 residues. In germline, CDR1 is MNHEY, CDR2 SVGAGI. CDR3 region: CASSYRHVDTQYF. CDR3 DNA sequence: TGTGCCAGCAGTTACCGACACGTAGATACGCAGTATTTT.

The genes are TRBV12-3 or TRBV12-4 and TRBJ2-3; D unclear. This CDR3 is built from 13 residues. V dropped 6 bases and J dropped 4 bases, with 11 bases sitting between them. The CDR3 reads CASRWRVADTQYF. The CDR3 coding sequence is TGTGCCAGCAGGTGGAGAGTTGCAGATACGCAGTATTTT.

The J gene is TRBJ1-2, the V gene TRBV19; 7 bases map to TRBD1. Trimming at V came to 0 bases and at J to 5 bases, leaving 6 bases not matched to a gene. This CDR3 is built from 15 residues. Germline CDR1 and CDR2: LNHDA and SQIVND (reference sequence). CDR3 in DNA: TGTGCCAGTAGTATAGATTCCGACAGGGAGTATGGCTACACCTTC. Translation: CASSIDSDREYGYTF.

V is TRBV9 and J is TRBJ2-3; D may be TRBD2 (6 bases). This CDR3 spans 14 amino acids. Trimming left V 6 bases short and J 2 bases short, with 13 bases between. Per germline, CDR1 SGDLS and CDR2 YYNGEE. The CDR3 DNA follows: TGTGCCAGCAATCGGCAGGGACTCACAGATACGCAGTATTTT. As protein: CASNRQGLTDTQYF.

The gene calls are TRBV6-5 and TRBJ1-1, with 9 bases fitting TRBD1. This CDR3 spans 15 amino acids. J gave up 5 bases and V 6 bases, and 10 bases lay outside the gene matches. In germline, CDR1 is MNHEY, CDR2 SVGAGI. The CDR3 bases are TGTGCCAGCAGCAGACCGGGACAGGGTCGAACTGAAGCTTTCTTT. Amino acid sequence: CASSRPGQGRTEAFF.

The CDR3 coding sequence is TGTGCCAGCAGTGCTAGGCAGATGAACACTGAAGCTTTCTTT. Translating gives CASSARQMNTEAFF. The rearrangement joins TRBV2 to TRBJ1-1; D unclear. The CDR3 length is 14 residues. CDR1 is SNHLY, CDR2 FYNNEI, per germline. V lost 4 bases, J lost 0 bases, and 9 bases lay in between.

The rearrangement links TRBV5-1 to TRBJ1-4; TRBD1 agrees at 7 bases. The CDR3 extends over 15 amino acids. The ends lost 4 bases at V and 8 bases at J; junction bases unmatched: 11. Looked up from germline, CDR1 is SGHRS and CDR2 is YFSETQ. CDR3 nucleotide sequence: TGCGCCAGCAGCCCGGACGGGACAGTGTACGAAAAACTGTTTTTT. Translation gives CASSPDGTVYEKLFF. Together with reference TRBV5-1 and TRBJ1-4, the CDR3 gives the full variable domain: KAGVTQTPRYLIKTRGQQVTLSCSPISGHRSVSWYQQTPGQGLQFLFEYFSETQRNKGNFPGRFSGRQFSNSRSEMNVSTLELGDSALYLCASSPDGTVYEKLFFGSGTQLSVL.

The rearrangement joins TRBV30 to TRBJ1-1; D gene uncertain. Germline CDR1 and CDR2: GTSNPN and SVGIG (reference sequence). V lost 2 bases to trimming and J lost 6 bases, with 13 bases between them. The length of the CDR3 is 13 residues. CDR3 loop: CAWSTGILPEAFF. DNA of the CDR3: TGTGCCTGGAGTACCGGTATTCTCCCTGAAGCTTTCTTT.

The rearrangement links TRBV7-2 to TRBJ2-1; TRBD2 might be the D (5 bases). The CDR3 spans 14 residues. Looked up from germline, CDR1 is SGHTA and CDR2 is FQGNSA. V was pared by 5 bases and J by 5 bases, with 13 bases between. CDR3 bases: TGTGCCAGCAGCCGTATAGGGAGTGACAATGAGCAGTTCTTC. It codes for CASSRIGSDNEQFF.

CDR3 DNA: TGTGCCAGCAGTCAGGTGTTAGGGGCGGAAGAAAAACTGTTTTTT. This codes for CASSQVLGAEEKLFF. The chain combines TRBV3-1 (or the pseudogene TRBV3-2) with TRBJ1-4; the D gene is possibly TRBD1 (5 bases). In germline, CDR1 is LGHDT, CDR2 YNNKEL (reference sequence). V lost 6 bases and J lost 8, with 19 bases in between. CDR3 size: 15 residues.

There are a few counts of this clone. The rearrangement uses TRBV7-2 and TRBJ2-2; 9 bases map to TRBD1. Germline lookup yields CDR1 SGHTA and CDR2 FQGNSA. Trimming took 4 bases from V and 5 from J; bases not matched to a gene: 11. The CDR3 extends over 17 amino acids. CDR3 DNA sequence: TGTGCCAGCAGCTCCCGGGACAGGGTTCAATTTACCGGGGAGCTGTTTTTT. Protein: CASSSRDRVQFTGELFF.

V and J are TRBV5-1 and TRBJ2-1; 15 bases agree with TRBD2. Trimming cost V 3 bases and J 10 bases; bases outside gene matches: 5. The germline gives CDR1 SGHRS, CDR2 YFSETQ. This CDR3 is 15 amino acids long. The DNA of the CDR3 is TGCGCCAGCAGCTGGGGACTAGCGGGGGGTATGGAGCAGTTCTTC. It is translated as CASSWGLAGGMEQFF.

This chain joins TRBV29-1 and TRBJ1-1; maybe TRBD1 (5 bases). Germline CDR1 SQVTM, CDR2 ANQGSEA. The CDR3 covers 12 residues. V lost 3 bases, J lost 11 bases, and 16 bases lay in between. CDR3 DNA sequence: TGCAGCGTTGACGGGACTGCGGGGTACGCTTTCTTT. Translating it yields CSVDGTAGYAFF.

The chain recombines TRBV6-5 with TRBJ2-3; 14 bases are shared with TRBD2. The CDR3 contains 15 residues. V lost 6 bases to trimming and J lost 7 bases; unmatched junction nucleotides: 6. CDR1 and CDR2 (germline): MNHEY, SVGAGI. The CDR3 sequence: CASRLGLAGGNTQYF. The CDR3 DNA follows: TGTGCCAGCAGACTTGGACTAGCGGGGGGAAATACGCAGTATTTT.

V gene TRBV11-2 combines with J gene TRBJ2-7, with 9 bases matching TRBD1. The CDR3 loop spans 16 amino acids. J lost 1 base, V lost 6 bases, and 10 bases had no gene match. Germline V gene data show CDR1 as SGHAT and CDR2 as FQNNGV. The DNA for the CDR3 is TGTGCCAGCAGGACCTCCGGGACAGGGTTTTCCTACGAGCAGTACTTC. Translation gives CASRTSGTGFSYEQYF.